This TCR beta chain stems from a study of T-cell memory formation after mild COVID-19. In the study overall: Most TCR clusters belonged to a single donor.

This clonotype was recorded many times. Its antigen is undetermined. The TCR alpha and TCR beta cDNA libraries, bearing sample barcodes and UMIs, were generated by 5'RACE using constant-segment primers. TCRdb reanalysed the 5' RACE reads using MiXCR and keeps one entry per CDR3 protein. Seen here are approximately 30,000 distinct CDR3 sequences, 7% to 9.5% observed once, and the top ten hold 25% to 30%. General study results and limits: There was no confirmation that second-wave clones peaking on day 37 were SARS-CoV-2 specific. The appearance of some responding clones in pre-infection memory suggested that cross-reactive memory joined.

V was trimmed by 7 bases and J by 5 bases, leaving 13 bases between them. Germline V gene data show CDR1 as MDHEN and CDR2 as SYDVKM. The CDR3 sequence is 13 residues long. The TCR sequence derives from a man in his late teens or twenties who had mild COVID-19 (a few samples of this study predate the infection). Cell type and time point are not known. The V call is TRBV28, the J call TRBJ2-3; D not certain. The sample consisted of PBMCs or a T cell subset sorted from them (not recorded which). The CDR3 DNA is TGTGCCAGCACCCCACCGGGCCGAGATACGCAGTATTTT. This sequence encodes CASTPPGRDTQYF.